Following are 20 T cell receptor beta chains from one sample sequenced in a study of beta chain features in type 1 diabetes. Sequencing targeted expressed TCRB transcripts, as all isolated RNA had been reverse transcribed. Profiling relied on immunoSEQ multiplex PCR, and the TCRdb table lists in-frame clones only, not all of them. The sample holds 150,000 to 200,000 clones, less than 10% seen once. The study, taken as a whole, reports: TCRB CDR3s from Type 1 diabetes patients were moderately but significantly shorter in all four CD4+ subsets.

Their cognate antigens are unknown. The sample was central memory CD4+ T cells from blood. The source is a man between 18 and 35 years old with type 1 diabetes.

The rearrangement uses TRBV4-3 and TRBJ2-2; possibly TRBD2 for D (5 bases). This CDR3 comprises 14 residues. V was pared by 1 base and J by 8 bases, with 11 bases between. The germline gives CDR1 LGHNA, CDR2 YSLEER. The CDR3 DNA sequence: TGCGCCAGCAGCCAAGGCAGTCGAGGGGGGGAGCTGTTTTTT. This sequence encodes CASSQGSRGGELFF.

This clone was counted between two and nine times. The rearrangement links TRBV29-1 to TRBJ2-1, with D tentatively TRBD1 (6 bases). CDR3 length: 12 amino acids. Looked up from germline, CDR1 is SQVTM and CDR2 is ANQGSEA. The ends were cut back, 7 bases at V and 5 bases at J, with 12 bases in the middle. The CDR3 DNA is TGCAGCGCGTCACAGGGTAACAATGAGCAGTTCTTC. It encodes CSASQGNNEQFF.

The chain recombines TRBV4-3 with TRBJ1-2; 8 nucleotides line up with TRBD1. The V and J ends lost 0 bases and 4 bases, in that order; junction bases with no gene match: 1. CDR1 and CDR2 (germline): LGHNA, YSLEER. CDR3 length equals 14 residues. In DNA form, the CDR3 reads TGCGCCAGCAGCCAAGAAGGACAGGGCTATGGCTACACCTTC. Protein sequence: CASSQEGQGYGYTF.

This clone was picked up a small number of times. CDR3 loop: CAWSVNSFNEKLFF. CDR3 nucleotides: TGTGCCTGGAGTGTTAACAGCTTTAATGAAAAACTGTTTTTT. The rearrangement links TRBV30 to TRBJ1-4, with no clear D. V lost 0 bases and J lost 4, with 9 bases in between. Germline V gene data show CDR1 as GTSNPN and CDR2 as SVGIG (reference sequence). This CDR3 region has 14 residues.

The chain joins TRBV19 to TRBJ1-1; 8 bases are shared with TRBD1. Germline lookup yields CDR1 LNHDA and CDR2 SQIVND (reference sequence). The CDR3 has 14 amino acids. Trimming cost V 5 bases and J 0 bases; bases outside gene matches: 2. The CDR3 bases are TGTGCCAGTAGTGTGACAGGGGTGAACACTGAAGCTTTCTTT. The encoded protein is CASSVTGVNTEAFF.

This rearrangement joins TRBV19 to TRBJ2-3; the D is unclear. With 4 bases removed from V and 6 bases from J, the gap between germline ends came to 8 bases. The CDR3 extends over 12 amino acids. Germline V lookup: CDR1 LNHDA, CDR2 SQIVND (reference sequence). CDR3 in amino acids: CASSKNRDTQYF. CDR3 nucleotides: TGTGCCAGTAGTAAAAACCGGGATACGCAGTATTTT. Filled out from reference TRBV19 and TRBJ2-3, the complete variable domain reads DGGITQSPKYLFRKEGQNVTLSCEQNLNHDAMYWYRQDPGQGLRLIYYSQIVNDFQKGDIAEGYSVSREKKESFPLTVTSAQKNPTAFYLCASSKNRDTQYFGPGTRLTVL.

This clone was counted once. This chain joins TRBV4-2 and TRBJ2-7; 9 bases fit TRBD2. CDR1 and CDR2 from the germline V gene are LGHNA and YNFKEQ. The CDR3 is made up of 15 amino acids. Germline trimming cut 2 bases from V and 0 bases from J; bases unmatched to any gene: 2. CDR3 residues: CASSQLAGSSYEQYF. The CDR3 DNA reads TGTGCCAGCAGCCAACTAGCGGGGAGCTCCTACGAGCAGTACTTC.

The sample holds a few counts of this clone. The chain is built from TRBV19 and TRBJ2-1; TRBD1 might be the D (6 bases). V was pared by 4 bases and J by 2 bases, with 21 bases between. The CDR3 extends over 18 amino acids. Germline lookup yields CDR1 LNHDA and CDR2 SQIVND (reference sequence). Here the CDR3 reads CASSKMGAATHTYNEQFF. The DNA for the CDR3 is TGTGCCAGTAGTAAAATGGGGGCCGCCACCCACACCTACAATGAGCAGTTCTTC.

In its sample, this clone was seen a few times. The chain has TRBV7-9 and TRBJ2-5; 7 bases line up with TRBD1. The CDR3 consists of 14 residues. V lost 3 bases and J lost 4; bases outside the gene matches: 5. The germline gives CDR1 SEHNR, CDR2 FQNEAQ (reference sequence). CDR3 bases: TGTGCCAGCAGCTTCCAGGGGGTGGGAGAGACCCAGTACTTC. Translation gives CASSFQGVGETQYF. The entire variable domain, with the rest obtained from reference TRBV7-9 and TRBJ2-5, is as follows: DTGVSQNPRHKITKRGQNVTFRCDPISEHNRLYWYRQTLGQGPEFLTYFQNEAQLEKSRLLSDRFSAERPKGSFSTLEIQRTEQGDSAMYLCASSFQGVGETQYFGPGTRLLVL.

In its sample, this clone was seen a few times. V gene TRBV9 combines with J gene TRBJ2-6, with D possibly TRBD2 on 5 matching bases. The CDR3 is made up of 17 amino acids. Germline V gene data show CDR1 as SGDLS and CDR2 as YYNGEE. Trimming stripped 4 bases from V and 0 bases from J, with 14 bases between. The CDR3 reads CASSLGLISSGANVLTF. The CDR3 bases are TGTGCCAGCAGCTTAGGACTTATTAGCTCTGGGGCCAACGTCCTGACTTTC.

This clone was seen a few times. The rearrangement uses TRBV20-1 and TRBJ2-5; perhaps TRBD2 as D (6 bases). Germline lookup yields CDR1 DFQATT and CDR2 SNEGSKA (reference sequence). Trimming took off 7 bases at V and 5 bases at J, with 8 bases between the two ends. CDR3 length equals 10 residues. In DNA, the CDR3 is TGCAGTGGCGGGGCGGAGACCCAGTACTTC. Its protein product is CSGGAETQYF.

The V and J genes are TRBV5-4 and TRBJ2-5, with D possibly being TRBD1 (6 bases). In germline, CDR1 is SGHNT, CDR2 YYREEE (reference sequence). This CDR3 spans 14 amino acids. The V and J ends lost 4 bases and 5 bases respectively, with 15 bases between them. The CDR3 DNA reads as TGTGCCAGCAGCCAGGGACACCTCGGGGAGACCCAGTACTTC. Translated: CASSQGHLGETQYF.

This clone came up many times. The rearrangement uses TRBV30 and TRBJ2-7; 15 bases align to TRBD2. The CDR3 length is 15 residues. V dropped 5 bases and J dropped 9; count of bases not matched to a gene: 11. Looked up from germline, CDR1 is GTSNPN and CDR2 is SVGIG (reference sequence). DNA for the CDR3: TGTGCCTGGGACCAAAAGGGACTAGCGGGAGGTCGGCAGTACTTC. Its protein is CAWDQKGLAGGRQYF.

The genes are TRBV5-1 and TRBJ1-3, with D tentatively TRBD1 (5 bases). CDR1 is SGHRS and CDR2 is YFSETQ in the germline V gene. This CDR3 contains 13 residues. The germline V and J ends were trimmed by 6 bases and 1 base, with 8 bases remaining between them. Written as DNA, the CDR3 is TGCGCCAGCAAAGCAGGGTCTGGAAACACCATATATTTT. This sequence encodes CASKAGSGNTIYF.

The chain links TRBV6-5 to TRBJ2-2, with D maybe TRBD1 (6 bases). V was trimmed by 0 bases and J by 11 bases, leaving 10 bases between them. The CDR3 totals 13 residues. CDR1 is MNHEY, CDR2 SVGAGI, per germline. The DNA of the CDR3 is TGTGCCAGCAGTTACTCTGGGGGCCCCGAGCTGTTTTTT. Translation: CASSYSGGPELFF.

Only a few counts were recorded for this clone. This rearrangement joins TRBV5-6 to TRBJ1-3, with D maybe TRBD1 (6 bases). With 2 bases removed from V and 4 bases from J, the gap between germline ends came to 19 bases. The CDR3 spans 17 residues. Germline V CDR1 and CDR2: SGHDT, YYEEEE. CDR3 in DNA: TGTGCCAGCAGCTTTGGGGCAGGGGAGTTTTCCGGAAACACCATATATTTT. It codes for CASSFGAGEFSGNTIYF.

V usage is TRBV7-8 and J usage is TRBJ2-1; 11 bases match TRBD2. The CDR3 consists of 17 residues. Per the germline V gene, CDR1 is SGHVS and CDR2 is FQNEAQ. The J segment lost 4 bases and the V segment lost 5 bases, leaving 10 bases of the junction unmatched. The CDR3 nucleotides read TGTGCCAGCAGCCAGTACGGGGGGACTAGCGGTTACAATGAGCAGTTCTTC. This codes for CASSQYGGTSGYNEQFF.

V and J are TRBV28 and TRBJ2-7; TRBD2 matches 7 bases. The CDR3 totals 14 residues. CDR1 is MDHEN and CDR2 is SYDVKM in the germline V gene. V dropped 10 bases and J dropped 2; count of bases not matched to a gene: 11. The CDR3 loop reads CATGTPSGPYEQYF. In DNA, the CDR3 is TGTGCCACCGGTACCCCTAGCGGCCCCTACGAGCAGTACTTC. The variable domain in full, with the rest retrieved from reference TRBV28 and TRBJ2-7, is DVKVTQSSRYLVKRTGEKVFLECVQDMDHENMFWYRQDPGLGLRLIYFSYDVKMKEKGDIPEGYSVSREKKERFSLILESASTNQTSMYLCATGTPSGPYEQYFGPGTRLTVT.

There are a few counts of this clone. This chain joins TRBV5-1 and TRBJ2-1, with 11 bases that match TRBD2. Trimming cost V 4 bases and J 0 bases; bases outside gene matches: 6. CDR1 and CDR2 from the germline V gene are SGHRS and YFSETQ. The CDR3 is 17 residues long. This CDR3 reads CASSPGLAGRSYNEQFF. CDR3 bases: TGCGCCAGCAGCCCAGGACTAGCGGGTCGCTCCTACAATGAGCAGTTCTTC. The full variable domain, in which reference TRBV5-1 and TRBJ2-1 provide the parts outside the CDR3, is KAGVTQTPRYLIKTRGQQVTLSCSPISGHRSVSWYQQTPGQGLQFLFEYFSETQRNKGNFPGRFSGRQFSNSRSEMNVSTLELGDSALYLCASSPGLAGRSYNEQFFGPGTRLTVL.

This clone has a handful of counts. The chain joins TRBV5-1 to TRBJ1-6; D uncertain. Germline V gene sequence: CDR1 SGHRS, CDR2 YFSETQ. The length of the CDR3 is 16 residues. With 0 bases removed from V and 1 base from J, the gap between germline ends came to 8 bases. The CDR3 protein is CASSLGAESYNSPLHF. The CDR3 DNA follows: TGCGCCAGCAGCTTGGGGGCCGAATCCTATAATTCACCCCTCCACTTT.